In this sample, the clone carrying this T cell receptor (beta chain) turned up a few times. A single record per CDR3 protein comes from TCRdb applying MiXCR to the 5' RACE reads. The repertoire consists of 580,000 or so distinct CDR3 sequences, with 15% to 20% occurring once and the leading ten covering about 8.6%. This sample was taken from a study of T-cell memory formation after mild COVID-19. Material: PBMCs or a T cell subset sorted from them (not recorded which). The TCR comes from an adult woman who had mild COVID-19 (a few samples of this study predate the infection). Cell type and time point are not known.

The CDR3 DNA follows: TGTGCCAGCACCCTCAGGGACCCCAGGGGCAATCAGCCCCAGCATTTT. Protein sequence: CASTLRDPRGNQPQHF. The rearrangement joins TRBV12-3 or TRBV12-4 to TRBJ1-5; weak D call: TRBD1 (5 bases). The CDR3 totals 16 residues. Between the trimmed V and J ends, which lost 7 bases and 2 bases, there was a span of 18 bases.